This passage covers 2 T cell receptor beta chains from one sample sequenced in a study of blood T cell repertoires in COVID-19. Profiling relied on immunoSEQ multiplex PCR, and the TCRdb table lists in-frame clones only, not all of them. The sample includes about 280,000 clones, around 90% of them seen just once. Material: peripheral blood. These receptors were collected from a man younger than 30 with active or convalescent COVID-19.

The rearrangement joins TRBV5-5 to TRBJ2-7; D is ambiguous. The V gene lost 0 bases and the J gene lost 5 bases, with 12 bases spanning the gap. Germline CDR1 SGHKS, CDR2 YYEKEE (reference sequence). The CDR3 consists of 14 residues. The CDR3 nucleotides read TGTGCCAGCAGCTTGGGACGAAGAGGCGACGAGCAGTACTTC. Translating it yields CASSLGRRGDEQYF.

The V call is TRBV7-2, the J call TRBJ2-7, with D tentatively TRBD2 (6 bases). V was clipped by 5 bases and J by 2 bases, with 13 bases between them. The CDR3 runs 14 residues. The germline gives CDR1 SGHTA, CDR2 FQGNSA. CDR3 loop: CASSPTSIAYEQYF. The CDR3 DNA sequence: TGTGCCAGCAGCCCGACTAGTATAGCCTACGAGCAGTACTTC.